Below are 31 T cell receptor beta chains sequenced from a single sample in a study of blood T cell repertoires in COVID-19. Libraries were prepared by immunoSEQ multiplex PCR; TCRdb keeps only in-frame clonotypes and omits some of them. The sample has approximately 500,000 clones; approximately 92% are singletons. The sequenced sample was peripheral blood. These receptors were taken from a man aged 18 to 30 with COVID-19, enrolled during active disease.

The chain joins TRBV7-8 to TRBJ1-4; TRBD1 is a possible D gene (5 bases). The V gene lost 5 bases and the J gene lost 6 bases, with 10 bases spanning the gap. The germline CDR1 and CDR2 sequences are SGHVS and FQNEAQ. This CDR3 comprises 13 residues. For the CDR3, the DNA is TGTGCCAGCAGCGGCAGGGTTTATGAAAAACTGTTTTTT. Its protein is CASSGRVYEKLFF.

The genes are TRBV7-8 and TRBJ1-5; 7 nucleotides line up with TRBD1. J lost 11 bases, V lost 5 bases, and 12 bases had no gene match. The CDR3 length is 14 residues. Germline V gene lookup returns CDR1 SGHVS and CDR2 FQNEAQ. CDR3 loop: CASSPRAGGRAQHF. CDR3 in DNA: TGTGCCAGCAGCCCGAGGGCAGGGGGAAGGGCCCAGCATTTT.

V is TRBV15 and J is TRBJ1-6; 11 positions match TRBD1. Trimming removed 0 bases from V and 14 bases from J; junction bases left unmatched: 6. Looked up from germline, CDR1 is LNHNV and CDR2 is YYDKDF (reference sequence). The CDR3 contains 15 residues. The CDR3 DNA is TGTGCCACCAGCAGAGATTGGGGGACAGGGGGAACCCTCCACTTT. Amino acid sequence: CATSRDWGTGGTLHF. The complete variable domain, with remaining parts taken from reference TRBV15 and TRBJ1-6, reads DAMVIQNPRYQVTQFGKPVTLSCSQTLNHNVMYWYQQKSSQAPKLLFHYYDKDFNNEADTPDNFQSRRPNTSFCFLDIRSPGLGDTAMYLCATSRDWGTGGTLHFGNGTRLTVT.

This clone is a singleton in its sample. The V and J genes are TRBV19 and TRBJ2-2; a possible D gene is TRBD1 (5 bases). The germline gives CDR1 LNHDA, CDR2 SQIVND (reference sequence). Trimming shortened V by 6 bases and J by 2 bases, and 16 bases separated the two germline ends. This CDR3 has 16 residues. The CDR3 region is CASSPVGAANTGELFF. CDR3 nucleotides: TGTGCCAGTAGCCCCGTTGGGGCGGCCAACACCGGGGAGCTGTTTTTT. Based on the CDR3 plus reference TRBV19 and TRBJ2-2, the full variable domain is DGGITQSPKYLFRKEGQNVTLSCEQNLNHDAMYWYRQDPGQGLRLIYYSQIVNDFQKGDIAEGYSVSREKKESFPLTVTSAQKNPTAFYLCASSPVGAANTGELFFGEGSRLTVL.

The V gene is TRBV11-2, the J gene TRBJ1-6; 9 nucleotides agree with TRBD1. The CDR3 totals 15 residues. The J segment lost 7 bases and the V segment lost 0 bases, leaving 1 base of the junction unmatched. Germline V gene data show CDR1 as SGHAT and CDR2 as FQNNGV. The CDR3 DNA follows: TGTGCCAGCAGCTTAGATGGACAGGGGAATTCACCCCTCCACTTT. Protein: CASSLDGQGNSPLHF.

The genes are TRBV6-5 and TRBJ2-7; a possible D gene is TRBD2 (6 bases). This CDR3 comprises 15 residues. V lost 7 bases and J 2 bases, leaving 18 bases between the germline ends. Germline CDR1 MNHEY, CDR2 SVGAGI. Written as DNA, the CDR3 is TGTGCCAGCATCCCGTGGGAGGCCCCCACCTACGAGCAGTACTTC. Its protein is CASIPWEAPTYEQYF.

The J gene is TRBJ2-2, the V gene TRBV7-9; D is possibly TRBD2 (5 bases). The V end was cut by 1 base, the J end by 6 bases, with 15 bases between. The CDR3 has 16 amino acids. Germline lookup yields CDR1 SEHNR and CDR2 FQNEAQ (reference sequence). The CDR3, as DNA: TGTGCCAGCAGCTTAGTTGGTGGGAGAAACCCCGGGGAGCTGTTTTTT. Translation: CASSLVGGRNPGELFF.

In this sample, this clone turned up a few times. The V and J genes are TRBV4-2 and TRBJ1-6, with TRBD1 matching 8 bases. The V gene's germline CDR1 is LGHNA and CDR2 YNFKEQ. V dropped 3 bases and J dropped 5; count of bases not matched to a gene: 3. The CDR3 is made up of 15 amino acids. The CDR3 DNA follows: TGTGCCAGCAGCCAGACGACAGGGGATAATTCACCCCTCCACTTT. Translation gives CASSQTTGDNSPLHF.

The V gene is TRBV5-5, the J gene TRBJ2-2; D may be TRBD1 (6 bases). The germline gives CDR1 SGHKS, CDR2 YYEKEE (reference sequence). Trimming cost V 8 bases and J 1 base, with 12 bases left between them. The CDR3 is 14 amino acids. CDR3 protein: CASAGTWNTGELFF. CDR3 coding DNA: TGTGCCAGTGCCGGGACATGGAACACCGGGGAGCTGTTTTTT.

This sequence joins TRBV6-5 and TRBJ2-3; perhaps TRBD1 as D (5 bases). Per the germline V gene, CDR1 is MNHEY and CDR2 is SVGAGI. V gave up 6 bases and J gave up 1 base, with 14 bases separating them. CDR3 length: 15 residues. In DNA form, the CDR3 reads TGTGCCAGCAGAAGGGGCCTAGGTCGCACAGATACGCAGTATTTT. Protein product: CASRRGLGRTDTQYF.

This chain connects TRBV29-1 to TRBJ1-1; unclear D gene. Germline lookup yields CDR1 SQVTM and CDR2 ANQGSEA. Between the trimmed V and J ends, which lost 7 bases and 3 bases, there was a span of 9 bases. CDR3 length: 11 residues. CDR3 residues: CSARTDTEAFF. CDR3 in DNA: TGCAGCGCAAGGACTGACACTGAAGCTTTCTTT.

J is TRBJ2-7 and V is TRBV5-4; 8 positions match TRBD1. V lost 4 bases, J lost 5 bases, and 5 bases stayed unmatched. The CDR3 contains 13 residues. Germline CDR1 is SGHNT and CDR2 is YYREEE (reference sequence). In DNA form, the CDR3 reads TGTGCCAGCAGCCCGAGACAGGGGAACGAGCAGTACTTC. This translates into CASSPRQGNEQYF.

This CDR3 reads CASSSIPGVGNSPLHF. The CDR3 region has the DNA TGTGCCAGCAGCTCAATACCCGGGGTTGGAAATTCACCCCTCCACTTT. This chain links TRBV3-1 (or the pseudogene TRBV3-2) with TRBJ1-6; D is unresolved. The CDR3 is 16 residues long. Germline lookup yields CDR1 LGHDT and CDR2 YNNKEL (reference sequence). The V gene lost 5 bases and the J gene lost 7 bases, with 18 bases spanning the gap.

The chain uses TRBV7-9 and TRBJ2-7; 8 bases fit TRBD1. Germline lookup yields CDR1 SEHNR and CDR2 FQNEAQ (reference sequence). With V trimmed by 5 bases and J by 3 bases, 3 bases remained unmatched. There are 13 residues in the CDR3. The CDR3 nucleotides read TGTGCCAGCAGCCCCGGGACAGGCTACGAGCAGTACTTC. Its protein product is CASSPGTGYEQYF. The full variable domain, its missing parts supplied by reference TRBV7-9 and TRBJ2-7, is DTGVSQNPRHKITKRGQNVTFRCDPISEHNRLYWYRQTLGQGPEFLTYFQNEAQLEKSRLLSDRFSAERPKGSFSTLEIQRTEQGDSAMYLCASSPGTGYEQYFGPGTRLTVT.

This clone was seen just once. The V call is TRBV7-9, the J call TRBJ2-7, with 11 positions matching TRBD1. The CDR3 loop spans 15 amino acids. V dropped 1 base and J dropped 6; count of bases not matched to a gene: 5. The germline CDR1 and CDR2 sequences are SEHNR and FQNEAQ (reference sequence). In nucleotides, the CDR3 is TGTGCCAGCAGCTTAGTTTCGGGACAGGGGGTCGAGCAGTACTTC. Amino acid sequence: CASSLVSGQGVEQYF.

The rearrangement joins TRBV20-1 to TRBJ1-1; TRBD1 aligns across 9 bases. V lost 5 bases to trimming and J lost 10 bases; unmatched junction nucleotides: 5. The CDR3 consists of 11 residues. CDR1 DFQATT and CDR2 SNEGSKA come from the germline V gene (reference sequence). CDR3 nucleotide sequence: TGCAGTGCTGACCGGGACAGGGCAGCTTTCTTT. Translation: CSADRDRAAFF.

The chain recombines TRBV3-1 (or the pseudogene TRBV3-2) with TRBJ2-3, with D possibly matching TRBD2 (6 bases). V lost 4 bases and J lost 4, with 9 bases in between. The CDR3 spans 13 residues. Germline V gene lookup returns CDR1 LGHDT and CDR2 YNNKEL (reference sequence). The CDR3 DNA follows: TGTGCCAGCAGCCCCCCGGGGGCAGATACGCAGTATTTT. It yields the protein CASSPPGADTQYF.

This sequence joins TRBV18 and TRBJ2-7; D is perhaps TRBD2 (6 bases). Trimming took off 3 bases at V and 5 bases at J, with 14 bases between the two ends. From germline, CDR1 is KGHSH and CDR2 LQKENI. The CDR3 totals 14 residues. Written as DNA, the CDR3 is TGTGCCAGCTCACCGTCCGGGACTTCTAACGAGCAGTACTTC. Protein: CASSPSGTSNEQYF.

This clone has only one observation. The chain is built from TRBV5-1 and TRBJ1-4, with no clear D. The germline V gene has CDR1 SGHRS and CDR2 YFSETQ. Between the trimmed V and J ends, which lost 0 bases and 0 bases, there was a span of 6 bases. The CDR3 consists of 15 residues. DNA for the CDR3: TGCGCCAGCAGCTTGGCAGGCTCAACTAATGAAAAACTGTTTTTT. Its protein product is CASSLAGSTNEKLFF.

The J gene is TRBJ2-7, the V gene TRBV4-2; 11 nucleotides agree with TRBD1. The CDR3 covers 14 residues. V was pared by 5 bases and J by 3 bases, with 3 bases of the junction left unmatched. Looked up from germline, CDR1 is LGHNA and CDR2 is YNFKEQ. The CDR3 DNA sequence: TGTGCCAGCAGCGACGGGACAGGGGGCTACGAGCAGTACTTC. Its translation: CASSDGTGGYEQYF.

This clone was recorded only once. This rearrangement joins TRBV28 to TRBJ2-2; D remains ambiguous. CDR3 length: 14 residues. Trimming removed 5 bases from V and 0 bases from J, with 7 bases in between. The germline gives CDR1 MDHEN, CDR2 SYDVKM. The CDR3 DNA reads TGTGCCAGCAGTACAGACGCGAACACCGGGGAGCTGTTTTTT. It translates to CASSTDANTGELFF.

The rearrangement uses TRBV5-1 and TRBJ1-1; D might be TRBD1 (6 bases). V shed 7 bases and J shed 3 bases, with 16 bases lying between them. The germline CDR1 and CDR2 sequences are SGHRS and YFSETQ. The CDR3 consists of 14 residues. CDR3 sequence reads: CASGDGEGDTEAFF. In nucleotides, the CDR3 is TGCGCCAGCGGCGACGGGGAGGGGGACACTGAAGCTTTCTTT.

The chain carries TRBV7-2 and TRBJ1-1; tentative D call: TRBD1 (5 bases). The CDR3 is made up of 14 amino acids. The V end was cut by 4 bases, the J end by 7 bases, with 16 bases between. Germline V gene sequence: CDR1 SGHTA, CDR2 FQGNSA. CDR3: CASSSPVGTVEAFF. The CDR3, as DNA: TGTGCCAGCAGCTCTCCAGTTGGGACTGTTGAAGCTTTCTTT. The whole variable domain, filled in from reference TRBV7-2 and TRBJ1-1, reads GAGVSQSPSNKVTEKGKDVELRCDPISGHTALYWYRQSLGQGLEFLIYFQGNSAPDKSGLPSDRFSAERTGGSVSTLTIQRTQQEDSAVYLCASSSPVGTVEAFFGQGTRLTVV.

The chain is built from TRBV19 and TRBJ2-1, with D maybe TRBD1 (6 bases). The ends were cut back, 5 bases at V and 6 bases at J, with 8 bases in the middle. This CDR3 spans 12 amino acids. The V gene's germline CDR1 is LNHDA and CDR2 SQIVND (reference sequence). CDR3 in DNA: TGTGCCAGTAGTCCACAGGGCAATGAGCAGTTCTTC. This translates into CASSPQGNEQFF.

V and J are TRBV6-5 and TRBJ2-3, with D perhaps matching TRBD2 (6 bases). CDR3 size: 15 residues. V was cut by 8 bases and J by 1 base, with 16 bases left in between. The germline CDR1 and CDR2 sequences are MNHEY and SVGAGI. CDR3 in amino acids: CASAPAGRGTDTQYF. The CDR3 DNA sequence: TGTGCCAGCGCCCCGGCGGGGAGAGGCACAGATACGCAGTATTTT.

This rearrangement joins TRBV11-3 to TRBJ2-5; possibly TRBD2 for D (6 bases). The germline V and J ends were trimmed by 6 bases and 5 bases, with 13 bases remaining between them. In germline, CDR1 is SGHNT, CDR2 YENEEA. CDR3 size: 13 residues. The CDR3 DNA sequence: TGTGCCAGCAGAGGTTTCAGCGGGGAGACCCAGTACTTC. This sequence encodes CASRGFSGETQYF. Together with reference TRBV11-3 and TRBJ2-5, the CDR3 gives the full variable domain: EAGVVQSPRYKIIEKKQPVAFWCNPISGHNTLYWYLQNLGQGPELLIRYENEEAVDDSQLPKDRFSAERLKGVDSTLKIQPAELGDSAVYLCASRGFSGETQYFGPGTRLLVL.

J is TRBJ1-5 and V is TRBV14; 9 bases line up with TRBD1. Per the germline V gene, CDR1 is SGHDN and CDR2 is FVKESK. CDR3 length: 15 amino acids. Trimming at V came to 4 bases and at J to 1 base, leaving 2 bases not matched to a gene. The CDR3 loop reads CASSLGQGSNQPQHF. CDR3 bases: TGTGCCAGCAGCCTGGGACAGGGCAGCAATCAGCCCCAGCATTTT.

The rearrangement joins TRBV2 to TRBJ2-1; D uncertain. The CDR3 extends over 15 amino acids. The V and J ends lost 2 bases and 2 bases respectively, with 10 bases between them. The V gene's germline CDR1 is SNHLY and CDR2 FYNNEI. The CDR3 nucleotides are TGTGCCAGCAGTGAAAAGGTCCAGGCCTACAATGAGCAGTTCTTC. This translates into CASSEKVQAYNEQFF.

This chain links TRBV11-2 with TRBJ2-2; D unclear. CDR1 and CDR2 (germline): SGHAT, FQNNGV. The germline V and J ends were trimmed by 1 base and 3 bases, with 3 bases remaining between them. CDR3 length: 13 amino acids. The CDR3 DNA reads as TGTGCCAGCAGCTTAGCGGACACCGGGGAGCTGTTTTTT. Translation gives CASSLADTGELFF.

The CDR3 DNA sequence: TGTGCCAGCAGCCCTCCCGAGTGGGAGGGAAGAGGGTACGAGCAGTACTTC. Translated, it gives CASSPPEWEGRGYEQYF. V usage is TRBV7-9 and J usage is TRBJ2-7; TRBD2 matches at 7 bases. The CDR3 spans 17 residues. J lost 4 bases, V lost 5 bases, and 17 bases had no gene match. CDR1 and CDR2 from the germline V gene are SEHNR and FQNEAQ (reference sequence). Full variable domain (outside the CDR3, taken from reference TRBV7-9 and TRBJ2-7): DTGVSQNPRHKITKRGQNVTFRCDPISEHNRLYWYRQTLGQGPEFLTYFQNEAQLEKSRLLSDRFSAERPKGSFSTLEIQRTEQGDSAMYLCASSPPEWEGRGYEQYFGPGTRLTVT.

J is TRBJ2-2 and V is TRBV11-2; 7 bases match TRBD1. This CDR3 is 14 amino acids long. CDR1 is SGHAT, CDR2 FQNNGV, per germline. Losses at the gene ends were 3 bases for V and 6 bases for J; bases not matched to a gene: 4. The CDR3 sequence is CASSFAGGPGELFF. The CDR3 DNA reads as TGTGCCAGCAGCTTTGCAGGGGGTCCCGGGGAGCTGTTTTTT.